This T cell receptor beta chain was sequenced during a study of blood T cell repertoires in COVID-19. The wider study: The United States, Italy and Spain were the sources of the acute and convalescent COVID-19 samples. T cells, B-cell-depleted T cells, or PBMCs provided the cDNA or gDNA that served as material.

Original methodology: Estimates of nucleated cell counts were drawn from the amplification of reference gene primers. Clones were read by immunoSEQ multiplex PCR, and TCRdb kept only the in-frame ones, dropping some. Clonal size and the V and J genes are those of that table, whereas D and trimming came from the DNA. The sample carries roughly 200,000 clones, 82% recorded once. Germline CDR1 SNHLY, CDR2 FYNNEI. The CDR3 is made up of 15 amino acids. V dropped 6 bases and J dropped 1; count of bases not matched to a gene: 5. The sequence was collected from a woman aged 55-69 years with COVID-19, enrolled during active disease. The rearrangement joins TRBV2 to TRBJ1-1; 10 nucleotides align to TRBD1. Sequenced sample: peripheral blood. Here the CDR3 reads CASRARTGGNTEAFF. The CDR3, as DNA: TGTGCCAGCAGAGCTAGGACAGGGGGGAACACTGAAGCTTTCTTT.